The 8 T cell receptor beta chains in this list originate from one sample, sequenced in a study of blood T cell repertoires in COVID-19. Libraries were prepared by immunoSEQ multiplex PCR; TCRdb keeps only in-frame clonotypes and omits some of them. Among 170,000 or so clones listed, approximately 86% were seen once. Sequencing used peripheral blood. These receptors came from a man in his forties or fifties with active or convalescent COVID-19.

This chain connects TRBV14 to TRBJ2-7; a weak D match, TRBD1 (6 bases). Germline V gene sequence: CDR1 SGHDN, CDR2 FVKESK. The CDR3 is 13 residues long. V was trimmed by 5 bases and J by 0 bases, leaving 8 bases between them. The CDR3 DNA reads TGTGCCAGCAGCAGGGGGAACTCCTACGAGCAGTACTTC. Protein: CASSRGNSYEQYF. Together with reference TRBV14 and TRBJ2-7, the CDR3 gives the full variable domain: EAGVTQFPSHSVIEKGQTVTLRCDPISGHDNLYWYRRVMGKEIKFLLHFVKESKQDESGMPNNRFLAERTGGTYSTLKVQPAELEDSGVYFCASSRGNSYEQYFGPGTRLTVT.

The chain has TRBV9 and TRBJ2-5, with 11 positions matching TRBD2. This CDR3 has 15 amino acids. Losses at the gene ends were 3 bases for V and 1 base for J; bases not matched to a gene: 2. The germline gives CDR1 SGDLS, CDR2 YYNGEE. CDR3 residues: CASSALAGVQETQYF. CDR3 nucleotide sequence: TGTGCCAGCAGCGCACTAGCGGGGGTCCAAGAGACCCAGTACTTC.

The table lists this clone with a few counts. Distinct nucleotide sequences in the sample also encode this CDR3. CDR3 loop: CAISESGEGYGYTF. CDR3 nucleotide sequence: TGTGCCATCAGTGAGTCGGGGGAGGGCTATGGCTACACCTTC. The chain uses TRBV10-3 and TRBJ1-2; a weak D match, TRBD1 (5 bases). The CDR3 contains 14 residues. Germline V gives CDR1 ENHRY, CDR2 SYGVKD. V lost 0 bases, J lost 4 bases, and 9 bases lay in between.

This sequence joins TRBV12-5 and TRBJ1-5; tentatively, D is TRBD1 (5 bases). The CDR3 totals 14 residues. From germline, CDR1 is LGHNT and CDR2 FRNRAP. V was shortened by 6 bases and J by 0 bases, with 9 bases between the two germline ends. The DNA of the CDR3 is TGTGCTAGTGGCCCAGGGAATAGCAATCAGCCCCAGCATTTT. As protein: CASGPGNSNQPQHF.

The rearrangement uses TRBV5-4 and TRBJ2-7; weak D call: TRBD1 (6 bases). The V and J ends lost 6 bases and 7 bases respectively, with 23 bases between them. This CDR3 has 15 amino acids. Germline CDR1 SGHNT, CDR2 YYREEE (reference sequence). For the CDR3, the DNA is TGTGCCAGCACCCCACAGGGCCCAGGGAAAGGAGAGCAGTACTTC. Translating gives CASTPQGPGKGEQYF. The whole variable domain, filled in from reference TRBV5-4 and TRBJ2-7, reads ETGVTQSPTHLIKTRGQQVTLRCSSQSGHNTVSWYQQALGQGPQFIFQYYREEENGRGNFPPRFSGLQFPNYSSELNVNALELDDSALYLCASTPQGPGKGEQYFGPGTRLTVT.

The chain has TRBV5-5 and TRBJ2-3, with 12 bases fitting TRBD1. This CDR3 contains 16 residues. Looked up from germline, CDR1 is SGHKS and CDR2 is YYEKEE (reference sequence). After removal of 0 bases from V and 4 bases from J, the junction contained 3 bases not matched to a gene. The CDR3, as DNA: TGTGCCAGCAGCTTGGCGGGACAGGGGGCTTCAGATACGCAGTATTTT. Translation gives CASSLAGQGASDTQYF.

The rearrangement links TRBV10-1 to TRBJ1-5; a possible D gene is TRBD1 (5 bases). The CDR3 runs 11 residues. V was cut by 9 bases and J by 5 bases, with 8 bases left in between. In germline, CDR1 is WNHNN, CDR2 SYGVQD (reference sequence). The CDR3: CARIGDQPQHF. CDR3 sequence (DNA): TGCGCCAGGATAGGGGATCAGCCCCAGCATTTT.

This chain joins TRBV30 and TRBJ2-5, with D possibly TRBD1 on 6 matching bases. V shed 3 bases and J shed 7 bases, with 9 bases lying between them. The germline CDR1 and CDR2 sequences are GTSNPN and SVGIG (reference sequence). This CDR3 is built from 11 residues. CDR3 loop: CAWSVQGTQYF. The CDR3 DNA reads TGTGCCTGGAGCGTACAGGGGACCCAGTACTTC.